The next 25 T cell receptor beta chains were all read from a single sample in a study of T cells in Graves' hyperthyroidism and ophthalmopathy. TCR beta CDR3 regions were amplified from RNA. The TCR CDR3 was amplified in a first-round RT-PCR using the HTBI primer set. TCRdb re-analysed the multiplex PCR reads in MiXCR, keeping a single row per CDR3 protein. The sample yields around 700,000 distinct CDR3 sequences, about 17% seen once. Sequencing was carried out using blood. These receptors originate from a woman aged 45 to 65 with Graves' hyperthyroidism that later progressed to Graves' ophthalmopathy.

At least ten counts were recorded for this clonotype. This sequence joins TRBV20-1 and TRBJ2-3, with 7 bases fitting TRBD1. The CDR3 contains 15 residues. Germline trimming cut 3 bases from V and 0 bases from J; bases unmatched to any gene: 6. Germline V lookup: CDR1 DFQATT, CDR2 SNEGSKA (reference sequence). CDR3 nucleotides: TGCAGTGCTAGTGGACAGGAAGCTAGCACAGATACGCAGTATTTT. Protein sequence: CSASGQEASTDTQYF.

The chain has TRBV5-6 and TRBJ2-3; either TRBD1 or TRBD2 may fit D (5 bases each). Trimming removed 0 bases at V and 3 bases at J, with 14 bases between. This CDR3 has 16 amino acids. The germline V gene encodes CDR1 SGHDT and CDR2 YYEEEE. The CDR3 loop is CASSLGGGRVTDTQYF. CDR3 in DNA: TGTGCCAGCAGCTTGGGTGGGGGAAGGGTGACAGATACGCAGTATTTT.

This clonotype was seen a handful of times. The chain recombines TRBV12-3 or TRBV12-4 with TRBJ2-4; TRBD1 matches at 7 bases. V shed 5 bases and J 7 bases; nucleotides not matched to a gene: 14. The CDR3 sequence is 16 residues long. DNA for the CDR3: TGTGCCAGCAGTACCCAAGGGACAGTCCGGGGTAACATTCAGTACTTC. This codes for CASSTQGTVRGNIQYF.

In this sample, this clonotype turned up a few times. The rearrangement uses TRBV12-5 and TRBJ2-3; possibly TRBD1 for D (5 bases). Trimming cost V 1 base and J 0 bases, with 11 bases left between them. The CDR3 has 16 residues. From germline, CDR1 is LGHNT and CDR2 FRNRAP. In nucleotides, the CDR3 is TGTGCTAGTGGTTTGGGAGACAGTCCTAGCACAGATACGCAGTATTTT. It encodes CASGLGDSPSTDTQYF.

This clonotype has a count of ten or more. V and J are TRBV2 and TRBJ1-6; TRBD1 matches at 7 bases. The CDR3 sequence is 15 residues long. Germline V lookup: CDR1 SNHLY, CDR2 FYNNEI. J lost 10 bases, V lost 0 bases, and 6 bases had no gene match. DNA of the CDR3: TGTGCCAGCAGTGAAGCGACAGGGTCTTTATCACCCCTCCACTTT. Translation: CASSEATGSLSPLHF.

This clonotype was picked up many times. The chain joins TRBV11-3 to TRBJ2-3; TRBD2 matches 14 bases. This CDR3 has 15 residues. The V and J ends lost 6 bases and 5 bases, in that order; junction bases with no gene match: 4. CDR1 is SGHNT, CDR2 YENEEA, per germline. CDR3: CASSSGLAGGDTQYF. The DNA of the CDR3 is TGTGCCAGCAGTTCCGGACTAGCGGGGGGAGATACGCAGTATTTT.

This chain uses TRBV5-4 with TRBJ2-5; either TRBD1 or TRBD2 may fit D (6 bases each). CDR1 and CDR2 from the germline V gene are SGHNT and YYREEE (reference sequence). The V and J ends lost 0 bases and 4 bases respectively, with 13 bases between them. This CDR3 has 15 amino acids. Written as DNA, the CDR3 is TGTGCCAGCAGCTTGGGGGGGGCGGTGGGAGAGACCCAGTACTTC. As protein: CASSLGGAVGETQYF.

This sequence joins TRBV18 and TRBJ1-5, with D possibly matching TRBD1 (5 bases). Germline V lookup: CDR1 KGHSH, CDR2 LQKENI. The length of the CDR3 is 15 residues. V lost 5 bases, J lost 5 bases, and 16 bases lay in between. The CDR3 sequence is CASSTSTAGHQPQHF. CDR3 DNA: TGTGCCAGCTCAACATCGACAGCGGGGCATCAGCCCCAGCATTTT.

This clonotype was picked up many times. As DNA, the CDR3 is TGTGCCAGCAGCGTTGGACAGGGCCGAGGCCAGCCCCAGCATTTT. It codes for CASSVGQGRGQPQHF. The J gene is TRBJ1-5, the V gene TRBV9; 8 bases are a match to TRBD1. Trimming at V came to 2 bases and at J to 7 bases, leaving 8 bases not matched to a gene. CDR3 size: 15 residues. Looked up from germline, CDR1 is SGDLS and CDR2 is YYNGEE.

The rearrangement uses TRBV10-3 and TRBJ2-1; weak D call: TRBD2 (6 bases). Trimming took off 3 bases at V and 4 bases at J, with 13 bases between the two ends. The CDR3 runs 15 residues. CDR1 is ENHRY and CDR2 is SYGVKD in the germline V gene. The CDR3 sequence: CAISDVAGSYNEQFF. The DNA of the CDR3 is TGTGCCATCAGTGATGTGGCGGGGTCTTACAATGAGCAGTTCTTC.

J is TRBJ2-1 and V is TRBV25-1, with D unresolved. Trimming stripped 2 bases from V and 8 bases from J, with 13 bases between. CDR1 is MGHDK, CDR2 SYGVNS, per germline. CDR3 size: 14 residues. The CDR3 coding sequence is TGTGCCAGCAGTGAAGGTCTACATAACTATGAGCAGTTCTTC. It specifies CASSEGLHNYEQFF.

The rearrangement links TRBV15 to TRBJ1-1; D uncertain. CDR3 length: 18 residues. V was shortened by 7 bases and J by 5 bases, with 29 bases between the two germline ends. Germline loops: CDR1 LNHNV, CDR2 YYDKDF (reference sequence). DNA of the CDR3: TGTGCCACCACCCCCTACCAAGCAATAAGCCCCGTAGGTACTGAAGCTTTCTTT. Encoded protein: CATTPYQAISPVGTEAFF.

In its sample, this clonotype was seen many times. V gene TRBV9 combines with J gene TRBJ1-1; 9 nucleotides align to TRBD1. Germline loops: CDR1 SGDLS, CDR2 YYNGEE. This CDR3 is 16 amino acids long. Trimming cost V 0 bases and J 5 bases; bases outside gene matches: 8. In DNA form, the CDR3 reads TGTGCCAGCAGCGTAGGGACAGGGGCTATGATGACTGAAGCTTTCTTT. Protein: CASSVGTGAMMTEAFF.

A note on this clonotype: The CDR3 end shows no conserved phenylalanine or tryptophan, and so a read error is likely. This chain joins TRBV18 and TRBJ2-5; 8 bases map to TRBD2. CDR1 KGHSH and CDR2 LQKENI come from the germline V gene. V trimming: 6 bases; J trimming: 1 base; junction bases outside the gene matches: 7. The CDR3 length is 15 residues. The CDR3 sequence is CASSVAGRVQETQYL. The DNA for the CDR3 is TGTGCCAGCTCCGTAGCGGGGCGCGTCCAAGAGACCCAGTACCTC.

This sequence joins TRBV4-1 and TRBJ1-4; D uncertain. V dropped 5 bases and J dropped 4 bases, with 11 bases sitting between them. This CDR3 is built from 14 residues. The germline V gene encodes CDR1 MGHRA and CDR2 YSYEKL. CDR3 sequence: CASSEEGLNEKLFF. DNA of the CDR3: TGCGCCAGCAGCGAGGAAGGGCTTAATGAAAAACTGTTTTTT.

Concerning this clonotype itself: A much larger clone lies a single base off, so this may be a read error. The chain has TRBV27 and TRBJ1-2; D unclear. The CDR3 has 13 residues. Germline V gene sequence: CDR1 MNHEY, CDR2 SMNVEV (reference sequence). DNA for the CDR3: TGTGCCAGCAGTTTAGTTCCCGGCTATGACTACACCTTC. It encodes CASSLVPGYDYTF.

This clonotype showed up many times. The genes are TRBV6-6 and TRBJ1-2; weak D call: TRBD1 (5 bases). In germline, CDR1 is MNHNY, CDR2 SVGAGI (reference sequence). V lost 0 bases, J lost 4 bases, and 6 bases lay in between. CDR3 length: 13 amino acids. CDR3 in amino acids: CASSYSGVYGYTF. In DNA, the CDR3 is TGTGCCAGCAGTTACTCGGGGGTCTATGGCTACACCTTC.

This chain connects TRBV15 to TRBJ2-3; D possibly corresponds to TRBD2 (6 bases). CDR3 size: 14 residues. Germline V gene sequence: CDR1 LNHNV, CDR2 YYDKDF (reference sequence). The CDR3 is CATTAGPRTDTQYF. DNA for the CDR3: TGTGCGACAACGGCGGGACCGCGCACAGATACGCAGTATTTT.

This clonotype appeared many times. The chain carries TRBV7-2 and TRBJ2-3; 14 bases agree with TRBD2. V shed 4 bases, J shed 2 bases, and the junction held 8 bases outside the gene matches. Looked up from germline, CDR1 is SGHTA and CDR2 is FQGNSA. This CDR3 contains 18 residues. The CDR3 DNA follows: TGTGCCAGCAGCTCAGGACTAGCGGGGGGACGGGTCACAGATACGCAGTATTTT. This codes for CASSSGLAGGRVTDTQYF.

This clonotype came up many times. J is TRBJ1-1 and V is TRBV2, with D possibly being TRBD1 (5 bases). Looked up from germline, CDR1 is SNHLY and CDR2 is FYNNEI. The CDR3 sequence is 14 residues long. V gave up 4 bases and J gave up 4 bases, with 13 bases separating them. CDR3 region: CASSAQRGSTEAFF. CDR3 sequence (DNA): TGTGCCAGCAGTGCCCAGAGGGGTTCCACTGAAGCTTTCTTT.

Many counts were recorded for this clonotype. The rearrangement uses TRBV9 and TRBJ1-1; D is ambiguous. Germline V gene lookup returns CDR1 SGDLS and CDR2 YYNGEE. Trimming pared 0 bases from V and 4 bases from J, leaving 10 bases between. This CDR3 is 14 amino acids long. The CDR3 sequence: CASSVGSRPTEAFF. Here the CDR3 DNA reads TGTGCCAGCAGCGTAGGTTCCAGACCCACTGAAGCTTTCTTT.

The gene calls are TRBV2 and TRBJ2-3; tentative D call: TRBD2 (7 bases). Germline assignment: CDR1 SNHLY and CDR2 FYNNEI. V was clipped by 1 base and J by 5 bases, with 19 bases between them. This CDR3 is 17 amino acids long. CDR3 amino acids: CASSEERAGTRGDTQYF. In DNA form, the CDR3 reads TGTGCCAGCAGTGAAGAGAGAGCGGGGACCAGGGGAGATACGCAGTATTTT.

This clonotype was counted at least ten times. The chain carries TRBV2 and TRBJ2-3, with no clear D. Per germline, CDR1 SNHLY and CDR2 FYNNEI. The CDR3 loop spans 17 amino acids. V dropped 11 bases and J dropped 2 bases, with 26 bases sitting between them. The CDR3 loop is CAGHPLGGMQNTDTQYF. DNA of the CDR3: TGTGCCGGCCACCCCTTGGGCGGCATGCAAAACACAGATACGCAGTATTTT.

The J gene is TRBJ2-3, the V gene TRBV6-1, with unresolved D. Germline CDR1 is MNHNS and CDR2 is SASEGT. The CDR3 length is 12 residues. Trimming took 3 bases from V and 7 from J, leaving 8 bases between them. CDR3: CASSDSGNTQYF. In DNA form, the CDR3 reads TGTGCCAGCAGTGATTCCGGAAATACGCAGTATTTT.

The chain recombines TRBV29-1 with TRBJ2-2; D uncertain. Trimming left V 2 bases short and J 6 bases short, with 10 bases between. This CDR3 has 13 amino acids. CDR1 is SQVTM and CDR2 is ANQGSEA in the germline V gene. The CDR3: CSVELRTAGELFF. The CDR3 nucleotides are TGCAGCGTTGAATTGAGGACCGCCGGGGAGCTGTTTTTT.